This entry lists 11 T cell receptor beta chains sequenced from one sample in a study of vaccination effects on CD4 cells after COVID-19. These receptors are not linked to any known antigen. Some clones are missing from TCRdb's copy, which holds only in-frame ones; the method was immunoSEQ multiplex PCR. The table records tens of thousands of clones, under 70% of them present only once. Expansion of antigen-specific CD4+ T cells with viral peptide pools was carried out by the ViraFEST assay before sequencing. With around ten days of culture completed, CD4+ T cells were isolated. Vaccine recipients had no previous SARS-CoV-2 infection; their nucleocapsid antibodies were negative. This sample comprised CD4+ T cells from PBMCs cultured with SARS-CoV-2 spike peptides, obtained before COVID-19 vaccination. These receptors came from a human donor who received a COVID-19 vaccine.

The gene calls are TRBV30 and TRBJ2-4; either TRBD1 or TRBD2 may fit D (5 bases each). V was shortened by 2 bases and J by 7 bases, with 12 bases between the two germline ends. This CDR3 region has 13 residues. CDR1 and CDR2 from the germline V gene are GTSNPN and SVGIG (reference sequence). CDR3 coding DNA: TGTGCCTGGAGTCTTCAGGGACGCAACATTCAGTACTTC. Its translation: CAWSLQGRNIQYF.

The count of this clone is one. This chain links TRBV9 with TRBJ1-3; D not certain. The CDR3 is 15 amino acids. Trimming removed 0 bases from V and 0 bases from J, with 7 bases in between. CDR1 is SGDLS, CDR2 YYNGEE, per germline. The CDR3 DNA is TGTGCCAGCAGCGTAGGGTCCCTCTCTGGAAACACCATATATTTT. It yields the protein CASSVGSLSGNTIYF.

J is TRBJ2-7 and V is TRBV25-1; D remains unclear. The CDR3 sequence is 14 residues long. Trimming shortened V by 4 bases and J by 2 bases, and 12 bases separated the two germline ends. CDR1 MGHDK and CDR2 SYGVNS come from the germline V gene. CDR3 sequence reads: CASSVAGTTYEQYF. CDR3 sequence (DNA): TGTGCCAGCAGTGTGGCCGGTACTACCTACGAGCAGTACTTC.

The chain employs TRBV5-1 and TRBJ2-7, with D perhaps TRBD1 or TRBD2 (5 bases each). CDR1 is SGHRS and CDR2 is YFSETQ in the germline V gene. This CDR3 comprises 13 residues. Between the trimmed V and J ends, which lost 0 bases and 6 bases, there was a span of 10 bases. The CDR3 DNA sequence: TGCGCCAGCAGCTTGGGAGGGGATGGCGAGCAGTACTTC. It yields the protein CASSLGGDGEQYF.

This clone turned up a few times. This chain links TRBV4-2 with TRBJ1-4; D gene uncertain. This CDR3 contains 12 residues. Trimming shortened V by 0 bases and J by 9 bases, and 5 bases separated the two germline ends. Germline V gene sequence: CDR1 LGHNA, CDR2 YNFKEQ. CDR3 DNA sequence: TGTGCCAGCAGCCAAGATCAGCAAAAACTGTTTTTT. Amino acid sequence: CASSQDQQKLFF.

This clone showed up just once. The chain combines TRBV5-1 with TRBJ2-2; 8 positions agree with TRBD1. Looked up from germline, CDR1 is SGHRS and CDR2 is YFSETQ. The CDR3 is 17 residues long. The ends lost 4 bases at V and 7 bases at J; junction bases unmatched: 15. The CDR3 region is CASSRPEGQGTLGELFF. Here the CDR3 DNA reads TGCGCCAGCAGCCGTCCGGAAGGACAGGGCACTCTCGGGGAGCTGTTTTTT.

This clone showed up just once. V usage is TRBV3-1 (or the pseudogene TRBV3-2) and J usage is TRBJ1-2; no clear D. The CDR3 loop spans 14 amino acids. V was shortened by 4 bases and J by 6 bases, with 15 bases between the two germline ends. CDR1 is LGHDT, CDR2 YNNKEL, per germline (reference sequence). The CDR3 spells CASSPPLLKDGYTF. DNA for the CDR3: TGTGCCAGCAGCCCCCCGTTACTTAAGGATGGCTACACCTTC.

Only one count was recorded for this clone. V gene TRBV6-6 combines with J gene TRBJ2-2, with 8 bases identical to TRBD2. The CDR3 extends over 15 amino acids. Germline assignment: CDR1 MNHNY and CDR2 SVGAGI (reference sequence). J gave up 6 bases and V 8 bases, and 11 bases lay outside the gene matches. CDR3 amino acids: CASGLTGGRPGELFF. CDR3 DNA: TGTGCCAGCGGCCTCACCGGCGGGAGGCCCGGGGAGCTGTTTTTT.

This clone was counted only a few times. The V gene is TRBV30, the J gene TRBJ1-1, with 9 nucleotides matching TRBD1. The ends lost 2 bases at V and 2 bases at J; junction bases unmatched: 9. Germline loops: CDR1 GTSNPN, CDR2 SVGIG (reference sequence). The CDR3 loop spans 16 amino acids. CDR3 coding DNA: TGTGCCTGGAGTACCGGAACAGGGGGCTTCAACACTGAAGCTTTCTTT. It specifies CAWSTGTGGFNTEAFF.

The chain combines TRBV6-1 with TRBJ2-7, with 9 bases identical to TRBD1. Germline lookup yields CDR1 MNHNS and CDR2 SASEGT. V was pared by 8 bases and J by 5 bases, with 7 bases of the junction left unmatched. This CDR3 is 13 amino acids long. CDR3: CASSGQGGDEQYF. The CDR3 DNA sequence: TGTGCCAGCTCGGGACAGGGTGGCGACGAGCAGTACTTC.

The genes are TRBV29-1 and TRBJ2-5; 11 nucleotides match TRBD1. Germline lookup yields CDR1 SQVTM and CDR2 ANQGSEA. V shed 6 bases, J shed 4 bases, and the junction held 10 bases outside the gene matches. The CDR3 sequence is 15 residues long. CDR3 DNA: TGCAGCGTGTGCCACGGGACAGGGGGATTAGAGACCCAGTACTTC. Translated: CSVCHGTGGLETQYF.